This passage covers 6 T cell receptor beta chains from one sample sequenced in a study of T cell repertoires in cytomegalovirus infection. Antigens of these TCRs are unknown. TCRdb processed the reads anew with MiXCR; each CDR3 protein has one entry. The sample holds about 280,000 distinct CDR3 sequences; about 20% are singletons and the top ten take roughly a fifth. The sequences come from cultured PBMCs, collected from culture after CMV antigen stimulation. The receptors here all came from a human donor in good health (CMV status not recorded). Some clones in this sample may be carry-over from other donors' samples.

This clonotype came up a few times. The J gene is TRBJ1-5, the V gene TRBV6-1; possible D gene TRBD1, 5 bases. V was shortened by 4 bases and J by 7 bases, with 14 bases between the two germline ends. The CDR3 consists of 14 residues. The germline V gene has CDR1 MNHNS and CDR2 SASEGT. In DNA form, the CDR3 reads TGTGCCAGCAGTGGATTGCAGGGTAGGCAGCCCCAGCATTTT. This encodes CASSGLQGRQPQHF.

The chain employs TRBV2 and TRBJ2-3; 10 nucleotides align to TRBD2. The CDR3 loop spans 15 amino acids. Germline assignment: CDR1 SNHLY and CDR2 FYNNEI. V shed 6 bases, J shed 2 bases, and the junction held 5 bases outside the gene matches. The CDR3 bases are TGTGCCAGCAGGAACCTAGCGGGGGTCACAGATACGCAGTATTTT. It is translated as CASRNLAGVTDTQYF.

This clonotype was observed at least ten times. The rearrangement links TRBV27 to TRBJ1-5; D call uncertain. V dropped 4 bases and J dropped 4 bases, with 23 bases sitting between them. Germline values: CDR1 MNHEY, CDR2 SMNVEV (reference sequence). CDR3 length: 18 amino acids. CDR3 protein: CASSYMNVPGLRNQPQHF. DNA of the CDR3: TGTGCCAGCAGTTACATGAACGTTCCGGGTTTACGGAATCAGCCCCAGCATTTT.

This clonotype came up many times. The V call is TRBV29-1, the J call TRBJ2-2, with 12 bases lining up with TRBD2. The CDR3 spans 16 residues. The V gene's germline CDR1 is SQVTM and CDR2 ANQGSEA. The trim removed 4 bases at V and 3 bases at J, leaving 6 bases unmatched. In DNA, the CDR3 is TGCAGCGTTGGCCCGACTAGCGGGGGATACACCGGGGAGCTGTTTTTT. This gives the protein CSVGPTSGGYTGELFF.

The V call is TRBV4-1, the J call TRBJ1-2; no clear D gene. The CDR3 consists of 14 residues. Trimming took 4 bases from V and 4 from J, leaving 13 bases between them. Germline V CDR1 and CDR2: MGHRA, YSYEKL. CDR3 coding DNA: TGCGCCAGCAGCCCTACACCCGGCGGCTATGGCTACACCTTC. Its protein product is CASSPTPGGYGYTF.

The J gene is TRBJ2-7, the V gene TRBV6-2 or TRBV6-3, with D possibly being TRBD1 (5 bases). Trimming pared 0 bases from V and 0 bases from J, leaving 6 bases between. The CDR3 length is 14 residues. CDR1 is MNHEY, CDR2 SVGEGT, per germline. The CDR3 DNA is TGTGCCAGCAGTTACTCAGGGGTCTCCTACGAGCAGTACTTC. The encoded protein is CASSYSGVSYEQYF.